The 17 T cell receptor beta chains reported below all come from one sample, sequenced in a study of cytomegalovirus exposure and HLA in healthy donors. Clones were sequenced by immunoSEQ multiplex PCR, and TCRdb holds only the in-frame ones, with some missing. This table holds about 130,000 clones, roughly 89% found once. Sequences were obtained from PBMCs. These receptors came from a woman under 30 in good health and CMV-seronegative.

This chain links TRBV28 with TRBJ1-3; 7 bases are shared with TRBD1. The ends lost 6 bases at V and 6 bases at J; junction bases unmatched: 8. This CDR3 region has 14 residues. CDR1 MDHEN and CDR2 SYDVKM come from the germline V gene. In DNA, the CDR3 is TGTGCCAGCAGAGAGAGTCAGGGGGAAAACACCATATATTTT. As protein: CASRESQGENTIYF.

The rearrangement links TRBV15 to TRBJ2-5, with 11 bases lining up with TRBD2. This CDR3 is built from 18 residues. V was pared by 2 bases and J by 0 bases, with 8 bases of the junction left unmatched. Looked up from germline, CDR1 is LNHNV and CDR2 is YYDKDF (reference sequence). This CDR3 reads CATSRIGTSGSYQETQYF. The CDR3 coding sequence is TGTGCCACCAGCAGAATAGGAACTAGCGGGAGTTACCAAGAGACCCAGTACTTC.

This clone was counted once. This rearrangement joins TRBV4-2 to TRBJ2-3; 12 bases match TRBD2. After removal of 3 bases from V and 3 bases from J, the junction contained 4 bases not matched to a gene. The CDR3 has 16 residues. CDR1 and CDR2 (germline): LGHNA, YNFKEQ. The CDR3 is CASSQTSGGYTDTQYF. CDR3 in DNA: TGTGCCAGCAGCCAGACTAGCGGGGGATATACAGATACGCAGTATTTT.

The genes are TRBV9 and TRBJ1-2, with D possibly TRBD1 on 5 matching bases. The CDR3 runs 13 residues. Trimming cost V 0 bases and J 6 bases, with 9 bases left between them. Per germline, CDR1 SGDLS and CDR2 YYNGEE. In DNA form, the CDR3 reads TGTGCCAGCAGCGTAGAGGCCAGGGATGGCTACACCTTC. Its translation: CASSVEARDGYTF.

J is TRBJ2-7 and V is TRBV7-6, with 8 bases matching TRBD1. CDR1 is SGHVS, CDR2 FNYEAQ, per germline. The CDR3 contains 15 residues. The J segment lost 5 bases and the V segment lost 2 bases, leaving 8 bases of the junction unmatched. The CDR3 DNA reads as TGTGCCAGCAGCTTAAGGACAGGGTGGGACCACGAGCAGTACTTC. It encodes CASSLRTGWDHEQYF.

This clone was seen a handful of times. This rearrangement joins TRBV7-9 to TRBJ1-1; no firm D call. The CDR3 spans 12 residues. V gave up 5 bases and J gave up 3 bases, with 7 bases separating them. Germline V lookup: CDR1 SEHNR, CDR2 FQNEAQ (reference sequence). Written as DNA, the CDR3 is TGTGCCAGCAGCATCGGGGACACTGAAGCTTTCTTT. Translating it yields CASSIGDTEAFF.

This clone was detected once. The DNA of the CDR3 is TGTGCCAGCAGCTATCGAGGGCGGGCTGTGGACGAGCAGTACTTC. It yields the protein CASSYRGRAVDEQYF. The chain employs TRBV9 and TRBJ2-7; TRBD2 is a possible D gene (5 bases). The germline gives CDR1 SGDLS, CDR2 YYNGEE. Trimming pared 4 bases from V and 5 bases from J, leaving 19 bases between. The CDR3 runs to 15 residues.

The chain joins TRBV27 to TRBJ1-4, with D hard to call. V dropped 10 bases and J dropped 0 bases, with 18 bases sitting between them. Germline V gives CDR1 MNHEY, CDR2 SMNVEV (reference sequence). The CDR3 has 16 amino acids. DNA for the CDR3: TGTGCCACCAGAGACTCGAGTATTGCAACTAATGAAAAACTGTTTTTT. Residues: CATRDSSIATNEKLFF.

The chain combines TRBV30 with TRBJ2-3; no definite D call. The CDR3 runs to 15 residues. CDR1 GTSNPN and CDR2 SVGIG come from the germline V gene (reference sequence). V lost 2 bases and J 3 bases, leaving 15 bases between the germline ends. The chain's CDR3 is CAWSTIATLTDTQYF. The CDR3 coding sequence is TGTGCCTGGAGTACGATAGCAACCCTTACAGATACGCAGTATTTT. The full variable domain, in which reference TRBV30 and TRBJ2-3 provide the parts outside the CDR3, is SQTIHQWPATLVQPVGSPLSLECTVEGTSNPNLYWYRQAAGRGLQLLFYSVGIGQISSEVPQNLSASRPQDRQFILSSKKLLLSDSGFYLCAWSTIATLTDTQYFGPGTRLTVL.

This clone was recorded only once. The chain carries TRBV10-3 and TRBJ2-2; 13 positions match TRBD2. The CDR3 is 16 amino acids. Germline CDR1 and CDR2: ENHRY and SYGVKD. The V and J ends lost 7 bases and 2 bases, in that order; junction bases with no gene match: 4. CDR3 protein: CAIMGTSGTNTGELFF. The CDR3 DNA is TGTGCCATCATGGGGACTAGCGGGACCAACACCGGGGAGCTGTTTTTT.

This clone came up once. Written as DNA, the CDR3 is TGTGCCAGCAGTGACTCCGGGACAGACAATCAGCCCCAGCATTTT. It yields the protein CASSDSGTDNQPQHF. The chain is built from TRBV2 and TRBJ1-5; 7 positions agree with TRBD1. Germline CDR1 is SNHLY and CDR2 is FYNNEI. The CDR3 consists of 15 residues. With 3 bases clipped from V and 3 bases from J, the junction kept 5 bases outside the gene matches.

The V gene is TRBV30, the J gene TRBJ2-3; perhaps TRBD1 as D (6 bases). Looked up from germline, CDR1 is GTSNPN and CDR2 is SVGIG (reference sequence). This CDR3 is built from 14 residues. Trimming left V 0 bases short and J 4 bases short, with 11 bases between. The CDR3 nucleotides read TGTGCCTGGAGTGTAAGTGGGGGCGCAGATACGCAGTATTTT. Translated: CAWSVSGGADTQYF.

The chain recombines TRBV9 with TRBJ1-4; D may be TRBD1 (5 bases). Trimming took off 4 bases at V and 13 bases at J, with 14 bases between the two ends. The CDR3 totals 12 residues. Germline V gene lookup returns CDR1 SGDLS and CDR2 YYNGEE. CDR3 bases: TGTGCCAGCAGCTCACTTGACAGTATACTGTTTTTT. It encodes CASSSLDSILFF.

The chain combines TRBV4-3 with TRBJ1-4, with D hard to call. The V end was cut by 1 base, the J end by 7 bases, with 22 bases between. CDR3 length: 18 residues. Germline lookup yields CDR1 LGHNA and CDR2 YSLEER. The CDR3 coding sequence is TGCGCCAGCAGCCAAGCGGCCGGCGTAGAGGGCCGGGGTGAAAAACTGTTTTTT. The encoded protein is CASSQAAGVEGRGEKLFF.

The chain has TRBV7-2 and TRBJ2-3; D possibly corresponds to TRBD2 (6 bases). Germline V CDR1 and CDR2: SGHTA, FQGNSA. V gave up 6 bases and J gave up 2 bases, with 15 bases separating them. This CDR3 has 15 amino acids. This CDR3 reads CASSRDWPYTDTQYF. As DNA, the CDR3 is TGTGCCAGCAGTCGGGACTGGCCTTACACAGATACGCAGTATTTT.

The rearrangement joins TRBV28 to TRBJ1-2; D might be TRBD1 (6 bases). From germline, CDR1 is MDHEN and CDR2 SYDVKM. V lost 6 bases to trimming and J lost 4 bases, with 12 bases between them. This CDR3 comprises 13 residues. Here the CDR3 DNA reads TGTGCCAGCAGCAACGGACAGCTCTATGGCTACACCTTC. Its translation is CASSNGQLYGYTF.

This clone is a singleton in its sample. For the CDR3, the DNA is TGTGCCAGCAGTCGACAGTTGTCCTACGAGCAGTACTTC. It translates to CASSRQLSYEQYF. The genes are TRBV6-5 and TRBJ2-7, with a possible D match to TRBD1 (5 bases). V shed 5 bases and J shed 1 base, with 9 bases lying between them. The CDR3 contains 13 residues. The germline gives CDR1 MNHEY, CDR2 SVGAGI.